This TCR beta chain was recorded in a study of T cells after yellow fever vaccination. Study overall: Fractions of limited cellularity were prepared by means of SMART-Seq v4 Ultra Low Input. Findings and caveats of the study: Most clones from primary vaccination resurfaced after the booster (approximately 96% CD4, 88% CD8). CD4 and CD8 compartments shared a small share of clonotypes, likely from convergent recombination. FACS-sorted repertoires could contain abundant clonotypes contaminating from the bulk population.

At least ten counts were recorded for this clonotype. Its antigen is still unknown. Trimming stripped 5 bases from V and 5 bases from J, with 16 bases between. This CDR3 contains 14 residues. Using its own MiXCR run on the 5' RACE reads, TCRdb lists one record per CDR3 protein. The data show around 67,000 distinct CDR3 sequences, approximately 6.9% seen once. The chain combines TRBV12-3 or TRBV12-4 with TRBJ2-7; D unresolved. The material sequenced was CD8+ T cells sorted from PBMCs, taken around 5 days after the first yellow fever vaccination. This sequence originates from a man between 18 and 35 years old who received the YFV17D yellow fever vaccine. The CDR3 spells CASSHLRVRDEQYF. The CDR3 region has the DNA TGTGCCAGCAGTCACCTAAGGGTTCGGGACGAGCAGTACTTC.